Presented here are 8 T cell receptor beta chains from one specimen sequenced in a study of CD8+ T cells in alopecia areata. RNA extraction was followed by reverse transcription into cDNA, which acted as the sequencing template. Libraries were prepared by immunoSEQ multiplex PCR; TCRdb keeps only in-frame clonotypes and omits some of them. The data show around 180,000 clones, 64% seen once. Treatment denoted: oral pan-JAK inhibitor, 5-10 mg twice daily. Specimen: CD4+ T cells sorted from blood, collected between weeks 49 and 50, from a patient treated with tofacitinib. These receptor sequences come from a human donor with alopecia areata.

For this clone: In the same sample, other DNA sequences code for this CDR3. V usage is TRBV29-1 and J usage is TRBJ1-2; D gene uncertain. Germline assignment: CDR1 SQVTM and CDR2 ANQGSEA. CDR3 size: 9 residues. V dropped 6 bases and J dropped 7 bases, with 6 bases sitting between them. The CDR3 protein is CSVVPGYTF. CDR3 bases: TGCAGCGTCGTTCCTGGCTACACCTTC.

The V gene is TRBV7-9, the J gene TRBJ1-1; a possible D gene is TRBD1 (5 bases). V shed 7 bases and J shed 2 bases, with 17 bases lying between them. Germline CDR1 and CDR2: SEHNR and FQNEAQ (reference sequence). The CDR3 totals 15 residues. CDR3 coding DNA: TGTGCCAGCAAAAAACCGGGACTGACCAACACTGAAGCTTTCTTT. Its protein product is CASKKPGLTNTEAFF.

This clone was counted a single time. This chain connects TRBV2 to TRBJ2-1; D perhaps matches TRBD1 (5 bases). Deletions cut 7 bases from V and 9 bases from J, with 13 bases between. The CDR3 has 12 amino acids. Germline values: CDR1 SNHLY, CDR2 FYNNEI. The CDR3 reads CASKIDSIEQFF. CDR3 DNA: TGTGCCAGCAAGATCGACAGTATTGAGCAGTTCTTC. Full variable domain (missing parts from reference TRBV2 and TRBJ2-1): EPEVTQTPSHQVTQMGQEVILRCVPISNHLYFYWYRQILGQKVEFLVSFYNNEISEKSEIFDDQFSVERPDGSNFTLKIRSTKLEDSAMYFCASKIDSIEQFFGPGTRLTVL.

This clone was detected only a few times. V is TRBV30 and J is TRBJ2-7; no firm D call. Germline-derived CDR1 and CDR2 are GTSNPN and SVGIG (reference sequence). The CDR3 spans 12 residues. With 2 bases removed from V and 1 base from J, the gap between germline ends came to 6 bases. CDR3 nucleotides: TGTGCCTGGAGTATAGTTTCCTACGAGCAGTACTTC. This encodes CAWSIVSYEQYF.

The chain is built from TRBV10-3 and TRBJ2-2; TRBD1 aligns across 7 bases. Losses at the gene ends were 7 bases for V and 2 bases for J; bases not matched to a gene: 10. The CDR3 is 16 amino acids. From germline, CDR1 is ENHRY and CDR2 SYGVKD. The CDR3 DNA reads TGTGCCATCATGGTTCCAAGACAGGGAAACACCGGGGAGCTGTTTTTT. Translation: CAIMVPRQGNTGELFF.

This clone has a handful of counts. J is TRBJ2-5 and V is TRBV5-5, with D possibly matching TRBD2 (6 bases). CDR1 is SGHKS and CDR2 is YYEKEE in the germline V gene (reference sequence). This CDR3 comprises 15 residues. Trimming removed 4 bases at V and 2 bases at J, with 15 bases between. The CDR3 bases are TGTGCCAGCAGCCCAGACGCGGGAATTCAAGAGACCCAGTACTTC. Translating it yields CASSPDAGIQETQYF.

The chain combines TRBV11-2 with TRBJ2-1, with 11 bases that match TRBD2. The CDR3 extends over 17 amino acids. The germline V gene has CDR1 SGHAT and CDR2 FQNNGV. V lost 1 base to trimming and J lost 2 bases; unmatched junction nucleotides: 4. The CDR3 DNA follows: TGTGCCAGCAGCTTAGGGTCTAGCGGGGGGACCTACAATGAGCAGTTCTTC. This translates into CASSLGSSGGTYNEQFF.

The chain carries TRBV5-1 and TRBJ2-6, with no clear D. There are 18 residues in the CDR3. CDR1 is SGHRS and CDR2 is YFSETQ in the germline V gene. V shed 1 base and J shed 0 bases, with 14 bases lying between them. The CDR3 here is CASSLSPVQSSGANVLTF. The CDR3 DNA reads as TGCGCCAGCAGCTTGTCTCCAGTGCAGAGCTCTGGGGCCAACGTCCTGACTTTC.